This T cell receptor beta chain was profiled in a study of blood T cell repertoires in COVID-19. Across the whole study: The United States, Italy and Spain provided the acute and convalescent COVID-19 samples.

CDR3 length: 15 amino acids. The authors' processing: From reference gene primer amplification, estimates of nucleated cell counts were derived. Produced via immunoSEQ multiplex PCR; TCRdb's table is partial and in-frame only. V, J and clone size are those of that table, while D and trimming were read from the DNA. The sample shows under 150,000 clones, approximately 81% of them seen only once. The rearrangement links TRBV21-1 to TRBJ1-2; the D call in the table, TRBD1, was not verified against the DNA. TRBV21-1 is a pseudogene. The clonotype comes from an older woman with active or convalescent COVID-19. Sample: peripheral blood. CDR3 loop: CASSKGNRPNYGYTF. The CDR3 DNA is TGTGCCAGCAGCAAAGGGAACAGGCCTAACTATGGCTACACCTTC.